This T cell receptor (beta chain) came from a study of blood T cell repertoires in COVID-19. The V gene lost 2 bases and the J gene lost 3 bases, with 11 bases spanning the gap. Germline CDR1 is MGHDK and CDR2 is SYGVNS. The CDR3 totals 14 residues. This clone has only a few counts. The table came from immunoSEQ multiplex PCR; TCRdb's copy has only in-frame clones and leaves some out. The data hold about 170,000 clones, with about 86% observed a single time. This clonotype originated in a man in his fifties or sixties with active or convalescent COVID-19. This chain links TRBV25-1 with TRBJ2-7, with D maybe TRBD1 (5 bases). The sample was peripheral blood. CDR3 coding DNA: TGTGCCAGCAGTGAAACAGGCAGGGTCTACGAGCAGTACTTC. As protein: CASSETGRVYEQYF.